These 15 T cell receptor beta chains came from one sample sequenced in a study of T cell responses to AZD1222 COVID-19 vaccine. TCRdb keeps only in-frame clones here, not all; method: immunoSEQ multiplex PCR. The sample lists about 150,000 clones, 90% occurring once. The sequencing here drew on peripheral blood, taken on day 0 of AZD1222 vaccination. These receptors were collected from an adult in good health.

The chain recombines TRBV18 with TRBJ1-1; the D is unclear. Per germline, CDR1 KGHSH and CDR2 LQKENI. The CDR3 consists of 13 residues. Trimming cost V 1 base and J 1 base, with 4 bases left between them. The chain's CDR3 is CASSPLRNTEAFF. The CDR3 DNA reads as TGTGCCAGCTCACCACTGCGGAACACTGAAGCTTTCTTT.

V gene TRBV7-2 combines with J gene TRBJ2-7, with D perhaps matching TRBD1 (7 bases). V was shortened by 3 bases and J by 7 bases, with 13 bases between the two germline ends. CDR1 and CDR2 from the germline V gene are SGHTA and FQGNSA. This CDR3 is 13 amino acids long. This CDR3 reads CASSFYRGGEQYF. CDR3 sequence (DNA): TGTGCCAGCAGCTTTTACAGGGGAGGTGAGCAGTACTTC.

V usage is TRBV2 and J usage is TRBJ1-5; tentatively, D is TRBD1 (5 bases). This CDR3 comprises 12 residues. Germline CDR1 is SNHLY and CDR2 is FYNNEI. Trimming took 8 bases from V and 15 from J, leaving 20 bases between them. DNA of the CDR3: TGTGCCAGCGGTTGGACACCAGAAGTGGGGCATTTT. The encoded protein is CASGWTPEVGHF.

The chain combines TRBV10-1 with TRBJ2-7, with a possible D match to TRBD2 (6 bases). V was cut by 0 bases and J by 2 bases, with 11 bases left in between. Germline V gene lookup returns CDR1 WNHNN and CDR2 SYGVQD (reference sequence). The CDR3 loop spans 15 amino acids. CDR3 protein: CASSESSAGPYEQYF. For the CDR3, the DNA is TGCGCCAGCAGTGAGTCGTCTGCGGGACCCTACGAGCAGTACTTC.

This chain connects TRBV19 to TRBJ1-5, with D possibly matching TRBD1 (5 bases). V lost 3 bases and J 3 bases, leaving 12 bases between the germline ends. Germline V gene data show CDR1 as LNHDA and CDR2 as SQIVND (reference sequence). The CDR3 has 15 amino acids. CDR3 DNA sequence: TGTGCCAGTAGTATCCAGGGCCGGAACAATCAGCCCCAGCATTTT. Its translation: CASSIQGRNNQPQHF.

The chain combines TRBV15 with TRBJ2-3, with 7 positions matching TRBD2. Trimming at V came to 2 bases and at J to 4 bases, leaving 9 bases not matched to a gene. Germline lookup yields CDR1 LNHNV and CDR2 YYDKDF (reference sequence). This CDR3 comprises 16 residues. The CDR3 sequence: CATSRRGVGGADTQYF. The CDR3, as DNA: TGTGCCACCAGCAGACGGGGGGTTGGGGGAGCAGATACGCAGTATTTT.

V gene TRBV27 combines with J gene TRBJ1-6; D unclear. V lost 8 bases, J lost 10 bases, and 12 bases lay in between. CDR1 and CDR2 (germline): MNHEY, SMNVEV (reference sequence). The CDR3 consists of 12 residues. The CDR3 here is CASGELKSPLHF. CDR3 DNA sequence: TGTGCCAGCGGTGAACTCAAATCACCCCTCCACTTT.

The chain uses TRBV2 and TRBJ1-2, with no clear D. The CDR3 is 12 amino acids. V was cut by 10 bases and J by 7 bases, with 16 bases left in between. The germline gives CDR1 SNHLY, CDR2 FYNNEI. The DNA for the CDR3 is TGTGCCAAGGAAAGGGCAGACCTTGGCTACACCTTC. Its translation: CAKERADLGYTF.

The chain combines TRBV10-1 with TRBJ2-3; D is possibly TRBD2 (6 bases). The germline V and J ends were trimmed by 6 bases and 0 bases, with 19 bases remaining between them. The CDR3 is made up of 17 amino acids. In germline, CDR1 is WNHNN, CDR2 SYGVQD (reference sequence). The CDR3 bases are TGCGCCAGCAGCGACCCCCTAGCTGGGACTAGCACAGATACGCAGTATTTT. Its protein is CASSDPLAGTSTDTQYF.

The CDR3 sequence is CASSVTSGGAWETQYF. As DNA, the CDR3 is TGTGCCAGCAGTGTAACTAGCGGGGGGGCGTGGGAGACCCAGTACTTC. The rearrangement links TRBV28 to TRBJ2-5, with 13 nucleotides matching TRBD2. Germline V gives CDR1 MDHEN, CDR2 SYDVKM. The CDR3 covers 16 residues. The V and J ends lost 5 bases and 5 bases, in that order; junction bases with no gene match: 8.

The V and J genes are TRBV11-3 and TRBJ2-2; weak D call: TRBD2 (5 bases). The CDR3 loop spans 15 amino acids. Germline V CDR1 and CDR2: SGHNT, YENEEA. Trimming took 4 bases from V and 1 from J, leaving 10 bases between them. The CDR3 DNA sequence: TGTGCCAGCAGCTCCCAAGCGGTGAACACCGGGGAGCTGTTTTTT. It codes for CASSSQAVNTGELFF. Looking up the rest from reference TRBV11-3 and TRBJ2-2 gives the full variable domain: EAGVVQSPRYKIIEKKQPVAFWCNPISGHNTLYWYLQNLGQGPELLIRYENEEAVDDSQLPKDRFSAERLKGVDSTLKIQPAELGDSAVYLCASSSQAVNTGELFFGEGSRLTVL.

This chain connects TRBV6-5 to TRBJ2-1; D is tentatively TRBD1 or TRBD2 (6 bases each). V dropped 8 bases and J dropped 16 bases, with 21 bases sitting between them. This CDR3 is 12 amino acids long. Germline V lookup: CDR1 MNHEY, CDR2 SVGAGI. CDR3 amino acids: CASRGKGDNYFF. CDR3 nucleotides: TGTGCCAGCCGCGGGAAGGGGGATAATTATTTCTTC.

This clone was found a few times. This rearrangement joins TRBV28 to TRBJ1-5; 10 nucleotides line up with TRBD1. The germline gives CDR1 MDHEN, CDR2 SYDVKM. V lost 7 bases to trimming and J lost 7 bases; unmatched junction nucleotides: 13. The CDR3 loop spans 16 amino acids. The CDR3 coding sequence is TGTGCCAGCAACCAGTCGGGACAGGGGAAAGGGCAGCCCCAGCATTTT. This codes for CASNQSGQGKGQPQHF.

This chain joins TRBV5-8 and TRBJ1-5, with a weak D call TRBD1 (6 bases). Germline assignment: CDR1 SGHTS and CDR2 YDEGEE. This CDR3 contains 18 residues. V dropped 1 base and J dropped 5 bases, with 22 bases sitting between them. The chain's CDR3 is CASSLNKVGTTLDQPQHF. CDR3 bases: TGTGCCAGCAGCTTGAATAAGGTTGGGACAACCCTTGATCAGCCCCAGCATTTT.

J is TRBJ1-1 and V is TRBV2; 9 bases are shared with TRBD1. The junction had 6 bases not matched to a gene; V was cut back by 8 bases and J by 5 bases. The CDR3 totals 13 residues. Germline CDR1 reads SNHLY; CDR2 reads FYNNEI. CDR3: CASADRGWTEAFF. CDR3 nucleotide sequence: TGTGCCAGCGCGGACAGGGGATGGACTGAAGCTTTCTTT.